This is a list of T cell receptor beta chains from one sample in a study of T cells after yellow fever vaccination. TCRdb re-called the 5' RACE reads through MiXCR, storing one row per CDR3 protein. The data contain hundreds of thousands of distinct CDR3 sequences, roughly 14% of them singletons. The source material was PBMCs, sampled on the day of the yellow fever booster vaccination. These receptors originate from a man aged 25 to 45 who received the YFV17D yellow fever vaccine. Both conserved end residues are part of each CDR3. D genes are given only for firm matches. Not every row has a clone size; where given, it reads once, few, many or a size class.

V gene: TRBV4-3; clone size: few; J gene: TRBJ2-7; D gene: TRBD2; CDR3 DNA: TGCGCCAGCAGCCAAGGATGGACGGGAGGGTATGACGAGCAGTACTTC; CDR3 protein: CASSQGWTGGYDEQYF
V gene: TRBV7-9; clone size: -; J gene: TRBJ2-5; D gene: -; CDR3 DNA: TGTGCCAGCAGCTTAGCCGGGGGGCTCGGCGAGACCCAGTACTTC; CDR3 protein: CASSLAGGLGETQYF
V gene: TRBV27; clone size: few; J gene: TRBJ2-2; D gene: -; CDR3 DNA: TGTGCCAGCAGTTTTGGAGGCGCCGGGGAGCTGTTTTTT; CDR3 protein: CASSFGGAGELFF
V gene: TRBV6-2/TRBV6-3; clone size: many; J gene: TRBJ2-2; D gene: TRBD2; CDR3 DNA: TGTGCCAGCAGTAGTCTAGCGGGAGGCCTCAACACCGGGGAGCTGTTTTTT; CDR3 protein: CASSSLAGGLNTGELFF
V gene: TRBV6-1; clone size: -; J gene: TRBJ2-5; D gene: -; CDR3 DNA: TGTGCCAGCATTCGAAGGGGCACGGAGACCCAGTACTTC; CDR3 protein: CASIRRGTETQYF
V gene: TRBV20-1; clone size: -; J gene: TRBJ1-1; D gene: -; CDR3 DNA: TGCAGTGCTAGGGCAATTGAAGCTTTCTTT; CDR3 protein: CSARAIEAFF
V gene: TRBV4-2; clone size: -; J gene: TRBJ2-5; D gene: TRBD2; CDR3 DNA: TGTGCCAGCAGCCGGTCATACGGGGGGCAAGAGACCCAGTACTTC; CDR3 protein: CASSRSYGGQETQYF
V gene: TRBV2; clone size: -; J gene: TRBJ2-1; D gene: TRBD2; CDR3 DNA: TGTGCCAGCAGACAAGGGACTAGCGGGAGTTATGAGCAGTTCTTC; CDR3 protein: CASRQGTSGSYEQFF
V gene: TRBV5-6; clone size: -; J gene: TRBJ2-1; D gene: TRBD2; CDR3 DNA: TGTGCCAGCAGCATAACGGGACTAGCGACAAATGAGCAGTTCTTC; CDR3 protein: CASSITGLATNEQFF
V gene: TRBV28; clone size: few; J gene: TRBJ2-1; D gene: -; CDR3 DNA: TGTGCCAGCAGTTCCCTTCTGGAGCAGTTCTTC; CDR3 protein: CASSSLLEQFF
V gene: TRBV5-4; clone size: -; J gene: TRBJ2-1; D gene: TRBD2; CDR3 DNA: TGTGCCAGCAGCCGCCTGGGCGGGAGGGATTACAATGAGCAGTTCTTC; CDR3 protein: CASSRLGGRDYNEQFF